The 5 T cell receptor beta chains below all came from one sample that was sequenced in a study of T cell changes during pregnancy in multiple sclerosis. Clones were sequenced by immunoSEQ multiplex PCR, and TCRdb holds only the in-frame ones, with some missing. This table has tens of thousands of clones, approximately 94% appearing once. Material: CD4+ T cells from peripheral blood mononuclear cells, obtained in the second trimester of pregnancy. All receptors derive from a female donor with multiple sclerosis, enrolled in a pregnancy study.

The V gene is TRBV2, the J gene TRBJ2-7; D is possibly TRBD1 (5 bases). Deletions cut 8 bases from V and 3 bases from J, with 14 bases between. The length of the CDR3 is 13 residues. CDR1 SNHLY and CDR2 FYNNEI come from the germline V gene. The CDR3 sequence is CASDRTQGYEQYF. CDR3 in DNA: TGTGCCAGCGACCGGACCCAGGGCTACGAGCAGTACTTC.

This chain joins TRBV5-4 and TRBJ1-3; D ambiguous. Trimming shortened V by 3 bases and J by 1 base, and 8 bases separated the two germline ends. CDR3 length: 14 amino acids. Germline V lookup: CDR1 SGHNT, CDR2 YYREEE (reference sequence). DNA for the CDR3: TGTGCCAGCAGCTCCAGATTTTCTGGAAACACCATATATTTT. Protein sequence: CASSSRFSGNTIYF.

This chain uses TRBV18 with TRBJ1-2; the D gene is possibly TRBD1 (6 bases). Germline CDR1 is KGHSH and CDR2 is LQKENI. This CDR3 has 16 residues. V was cut by 1 base and J by 3 bases, with 15 bases left in between. In nucleotides, the CDR3 is TGTGCCAGCTCACCACTGATTACAGGGCTAGACTATGGCTACACCTTC. As protein: CASSPLITGLDYGYTF.

The V and J genes are TRBV7-3 and TRBJ2-1; 9 bases align to TRBD1. This CDR3 is 16 amino acids long. Trimming cost V 4 bases and J 7 bases; bases outside gene matches: 11. The germline V gene has CDR1 SGHTA and CDR2 FQGTGA. The CDR3 region has the DNA TGTGCCAGCAGCTATCTCGGGGGACAGGGAAGGAATGAGCAGTTCTTC. Its translation is CASSYLGGQGRNEQFF.

A note on this clone: Other DNA sequences in this sample translate to the same CDR3. This chain connects TRBV6-1 to TRBJ1-2, with D unclear. This CDR3 has 13 amino acids. With 2 bases removed from V and 5 bases from J, the gap between germline ends came to 9 bases. CDR1 is MNHNS, CDR2 SASEGT, per germline. CDR3 amino acids: CASSELGGYGYTF. For the CDR3, the DNA is TGTGCCAGCAGTGAATTGGGCGGGTATGGCTACACCTTC.